These 31 T cell receptor beta chains originate from one sample sequenced in a study of OX40 agonist ivuxolimab in advanced cancers. Profiled with immunoSEQ multiplex PCR; TCRdb holds only in-frame clones, not every one. The sample contains over 75,000 clones, approximately 89% of which appear only once. Sample: CD4+ or CD8+ T cells sorted from blood, taken in a trial of the OX40 agonist ivuxolimab. All receptors derive from an adult with an advanced solid tumor such as melanoma, head and neck, liver or kidney cancer.

J is TRBJ2-7 and V is TRBV11-3; TRBD2 might be the D (6 bases). This CDR3 is built from 15 residues. Trimming cost V 5 bases and J 2 bases, with 16 bases left between them. Germline V CDR1 and CDR2: SGHNT, YENEEA. The CDR3 spells CASSKQVAEAYEQYF. In DNA form, the CDR3 reads TGTGCCAGCAGCAAACAAGTAGCGGAGGCCTACGAGCAGTACTTC.

The chain links TRBV7-8 to TRBJ1-1; 10 bases align to TRBD1. V trimming: 8 bases; J trimming: 2 bases; junction bases outside the gene matches: 5. CDR1 is SGHVS, CDR2 FQNEAQ, per germline. The CDR3 is 14 amino acids. CDR3 coding DNA: TGTGCCAGCGGGACAGGGGCGGGTAACACTGAAGCTTTCTTT. Translating gives CASGTGAGNTEAFF.

The rearrangement uses TRBV4-3 and TRBJ1-3, with 7 bases lining up with TRBD1. The germline CDR1 and CDR2 sequences are LGHNA and YSLEER. J lost 4 bases, V lost 2 bases, and 2 bases had no gene match. This CDR3 spans 14 amino acids. The CDR3 region is CASSQQGGGNTIYF. As DNA, the CDR3 is TGCGCCAGCAGCCAACAGGGGGGAGGAAACACCATATATTTT.

This chain uses TRBV2 with TRBJ2-5; D is undetermined. Deletions cut 8 bases from V and 1 base from J, with 8 bases between. The CDR3 extends over 12 amino acids. Germline-derived CDR1 and CDR2 are SNHLY and FYNNEI. The CDR3 loop reads CASQKGQETQYF. CDR3 nucleotides: TGTGCCAGCCAAAAAGGCCAAGAGACCCAGTACTTC.

This sequence joins TRBV19 and TRBJ1-1; D is uncertain. Germline V gene lookup returns CDR1 LNHDA and CDR2 SQIVND (reference sequence). The V and J ends lost 2 bases and 5 bases respectively, with 12 bases between them. The CDR3 extends over 14 amino acids. The CDR3 spells CASSIRLYRTEAFF. CDR3 bases: TGTGCCAGTAGTATAAGGTTGTATCGGACTGAAGCTTTCTTT.

As to this clone: The junction departs from the called germline gene at one end, perhaps through a read error. This chain links TRBV9 with TRBJ2-6, with TRBD1 as a possible D gene (5 bases). CDR1 is SGDLS and CDR2 is YYNGEE in the germline V gene. This CDR3 spans 15 amino acids. This CDR3 is CASSVDGSGANVPTF. The CDR3 nucleotides read TGTGCCAGCAGCGTAGATGGCTCTGGGGCCAACGTCCCGACTTTC.

The J gene is TRBJ2-7, the V gene TRBV10-2, with TRBD2 matching over 14 bases. Germline V gene sequence: CDR1 WSHSY, CDR2 SAAADI. This CDR3 region has 15 residues. The J segment lost 7 bases and the V segment lost 6 bases, leaving 8 bases of the junction unmatched. The CDR3 region has the DNA TGCGCCAGCAGGGTGGGACTAGCGGGAGCGGGGGAGCAGTACGTC. Translated: CASRVGLAGAGEQYV.

CDR3 protein: CAMPPTGICQRGERKTEAFF. The CDR3 coding sequence is TGTGCCATGCCCCCGACAGGGATTTGCCAACGGGGGGAGAGAAAGACTGAAGCTTTCTTT. The chain joins TRBV19 to TRBJ1-1; 7 nucleotides line up with TRBD1. The CDR3 has 20 residues. Germline V lookup: CDR1 LNHDA, CDR2 SQIVND (reference sequence). Trimming cost V 10 bases and J 5 bases; bases outside gene matches: 31.

The chain joins TRBV7-9 to TRBJ2-6; D gene ambiguous. Trimming stripped 2 bases from V and 0 bases from J, with 8 bases between. Germline values: CDR1 SEHNR, CDR2 FQNEAQ (reference sequence). The CDR3 is 16 amino acids. CDR3 coding DNA: TGTGCCAGCAGCTTATCCGGCGGCTCTGGGGCCAACGTCCTGACTTTC. This encodes CASSLSGGSGANVLTF.

The chain is built from TRBV15 and TRBJ2-7; D not resolved. Germline V gene data show CDR1 as LNHNV and CDR2 as YYDKDF (reference sequence). Trimming stripped 0 bases from V and 1 base from J, with 10 bases between. The length of the CDR3 is 15 residues. This CDR3 reads CATSRDHTVSYEQYF. The CDR3 DNA reads as TGTGCCACCAGCAGAGATCACACAGTTTCCTACGAGCAGTACTTC.

The genes are TRBV2 and TRBJ2-1; D call uncertain. CDR1 is SNHLY, CDR2 FYNNEI, per germline. The V end lost 5 bases, the J end lost 0 bases, and 11 bases lay between the germline ends. The CDR3 extends over 15 amino acids. The CDR3 bases are TGTGCCAGCAGTCTTGGACCAAGCTCCTACAATGAGCAGTTCTTC. Amino acid sequence: CASSLGPSSYNEQFF.

V is TRBV7-3 and J is TRBJ2-1; weak D call: TRBD2 (6 bases). Trimming removed 5 bases from V and 10 bases from J, with 12 bases in between. Germline values: CDR1 SGHTA, CDR2 FQGTGA. This CDR3 contains 12 residues. For the CDR3, the DNA is TGTGCCAGCAGCGTTGGGACTGGGGAGCAGTTCTTC. This gives the protein CASSVGTGEQFF.

The chain combines TRBV18 with TRBJ1-5; TRBD1 aligns across 8 bases. CDR3 size: 16 residues. CDR1 is KGHSH and CDR2 is LQKENI in the germline V gene. V dropped 2 bases and J dropped 6; count of bases not matched to a gene: 9. CDR3 in amino acids: CASSPIPRQGAQPQHF. The CDR3 bases are TGTGCCAGCTCACCAATACCGAGGCAGGGGGCTCAGCCCCAGCATTTT.

The chain is built from TRBV27 and TRBJ1-6; D call uncertain. The V gene's germline CDR1 is MNHEY and CDR2 SMNVEV (reference sequence). This CDR3 is built from 14 residues. V was shortened by 5 bases and J by 7 bases, with 12 bases between the two germline ends. The CDR3 DNA follows: TGTGCCAGCAGTCGGAGGCAGCAGAATTCACCCCTCCACTTT. Its protein product is CASSRRQQNSPLHF.

In this sample, this clone turned up once. CDR3 nucleotide sequence: TGTGCCAGCAGTGACCGGACCTCCCTTACAGATACGCAGTATTTT. This encodes CASSDRTSLTDTQYF. The chain links TRBV2 to TRBJ2-3; D unclear. The ends were cut back, 3 bases at V and 3 bases at J, with 13 bases in the middle. There are 15 residues in the CDR3. The germline V gene has CDR1 SNHLY and CDR2 FYNNEI.

J is TRBJ2-1 and V is TRBV18, with a possible D match to TRBD1 (5 bases). V was pared by 6 bases and J by 0 bases, with 12 bases between. This CDR3 contains 15 residues. Germline values: CDR1 KGHSH, CDR2 LQKENI. The CDR3 loop is CASSQDIGSYNEQFF. DNA for the CDR3: TGTGCCAGCTCGCAGGACATTGGCTCCTACAATGAGCAGTTCTTC. The full variable domain, rest sourced from reference TRBV18 and TRBJ2-1, is NAGVMQNPRHLVRRRGQEARLRCSPMKGHSHVYWYRQLPEEGLKFMVYLQKENIIDESGMPKERFSAEFPKEGPSILRIQQVVRGDSAAYFCASSQDIGSYNEQFFGPGTRLTVL.

The chain carries TRBV12-5 and TRBJ2-3; 10 bases agree with TRBD2. The germline gives CDR1 LGHNT, CDR2 FRNRAP. V trimming: 2 bases; J trimming: 6 bases; junction bases outside the gene matches: 5. This CDR3 has 15 amino acids. The CDR3 loop reads CASGLLAGVSDTQYF. CDR3 DNA: TGTGCTAGTGGTTTGCTAGCGGGAGTGTCGGATACGCAGTATTTT.

The rearrangement links TRBV7-2 to TRBJ1-3, with TRBD1 as a possible D gene (5 bases). V shed 4 bases and J shed 3 bases, with 13 bases lying between them. Germline CDR1 is SGHTA and CDR2 is FQGNSA. The CDR3 has 15 residues. CDR3 nucleotide sequence: TGTGCCAGCAGCTCTGGCGGGGGAAGTGGAAACACCATATATTTT. Translated, it gives CASSSGGGSGNTIYF.

This rearrangement joins TRBV1 to TRBJ2-7. TRBV1 is a recognized pseudogene. The CDR3 sequence is 14 residues long. CDR3 bases: TGCACCAGCAGCCAAAAGAATGGGGGATACGAGCAGTACTTC. This translates into CTSSQKNGGYEQYF.

The chain joins TRBV2 to TRBJ2-7; D gene unclear. CDR3 length: 13 amino acids. Germline CDR1 SNHLY, CDR2 FYNNEI. Trimming removed 4 bases at V and 0 bases at J, with 7 bases between. CDR3 DNA sequence: TGTGCCAGCAGTGGACTCCTCTCCTACGAGCAGTACGTC. This gives the protein CASSGLLSYEQYV.

This chain joins TRBV7-2 and TRBJ2-6; D might be TRBD1 (6 bases). The germline gives CDR1 SGHTA, CDR2 FQGNSA. Trimming took off 9 bases at V and 2 bases at J, with 8 bases between the two ends. The CDR3 is 13 residues long. CDR3 in amino acids: CASRTAGANVLTF. The CDR3, as DNA: TGTGCCAGTAGGACAGCTGGGGCCAACGTCCTGACTTTC.

This rearrangement joins TRBV9 to TRBJ2-1; D unresolved. The CDR3 consists of 15 residues. V dropped 0 bases and J dropped 3 bases, with 10 bases sitting between them. Germline V gives CDR1 SGDLS, CDR2 YYNGEE. The CDR3: CASSVEDHLYNEQFF. CDR3 DNA sequence: TGTGCCAGCAGCGTAGAAGACCACCTCTACAATGAGCAGTTCTTC.

The rearrangement uses TRBV6-1 and TRBJ1-1; perhaps TRBD1 as D (5 bases). The V gene's germline CDR1 is MNHNS and CDR2 SASEGT. V was shortened by 6 bases and J by 0 bases, with 11 bases between the two germline ends. This CDR3 has 14 amino acids. Here the CDR3 reads CASRVEQVNTEAFF. CDR3 DNA: TGTGCCAGCAGAGTCGAACAGGTGAACACTGAAGCTTTCTTT.

V is TRBV19 and J is TRBJ1-5; 8 bases agree with TRBD1. The CDR3 consists of 14 residues. Germline lookup yields CDR1 LNHDA and CDR2 SQIVND (reference sequence). The J segment lost 2 bases and the V segment lost 4 bases, leaving 1 base of the junction unmatched. In DNA form, the CDR3 reads TGTGCCAGTAGTAAGACAGGGGGCAATCAGCCCCAGCATTTT. As protein: CASSKTGGNQPQHF.

The chain employs TRBV11-2 and TRBJ1-3, with D uncertain. Germline V gives CDR1 SGHAT, CDR2 FQNNGV. The CDR3 totals 13 residues. Deletions cut 7 bases from V and 0 bases from J, with 7 bases between. CDR3: CASNSVSGNTIYF. The CDR3 DNA sequence: TGTGCCAGCAATTCGGTCTCTGGAAACACCATATATTTT.

V usage is TRBV28 and J usage is TRBJ1-5, with D uncertain. This CDR3 spans 14 amino acids. Looked up from germline, CDR1 is MDHEN and CDR2 is SYDVKM. Trimming pared 7 bases from V and 7 bases from J, leaving 17 bases between. The CDR3 loop is CASTPTHGRQPQHF. CDR3 nucleotide sequence: TGTGCCAGCACCCCGACTCACGGGCGGCAGCCCCAGCATTTT.

The chain couples TRBV6-7 to TRBJ2-7; D ambiguous. TRBV6-7 is placed among ORFs of uncertain function. V dropped 0 bases and J dropped 0 bases, with 15 bases sitting between them. The CDR3 length is 17 residues. The CDR3 region has the DNA TGTGCCAGCAGTTACTCGAAGCTTGGCAGGTTCTCCTACGAGCAGTACGTC. Translating it yields CASSYSKLGRFSYEQYV.

The chain employs TRBV29-1 and TRBJ1-1; TRBD1 agrees at 7 bases. Germline CDR1 is SQVTM and CDR2 is ANQGSEA. The ends lost 5 bases at V and 4 bases at J; junction bases unmatched: 10. The CDR3 is made up of 14 amino acids. The CDR3, as DNA: TGCAGCGTTAAAACCTACCGACAGGGCACTGAAGCTTTCTTT. Its protein is CSVKTYRQGTEAFF.

The rearrangement uses TRBV27 and TRBJ1-5; D possibly corresponds to TRBD1 (6 bases). Trimming stripped 5 bases from V and 7 bases from J, with 21 bases between. This CDR3 region has 16 residues. Germline CDR1 and CDR2: MNHEY and SMNVEV (reference sequence). CDR3 coding DNA: TGTGCCAGCAGTCCCCGGGTGGCGGGGGCTACGCAGCCCCAGCATTTT. Amino acids: CASSPRVAGATQPQHF.

The V call is TRBV27, the J call TRBJ1-2; D remains ambiguous. CDR3 length equals 14 residues. Trimming took 3 bases from V and 2 from J, leaving 10 bases between them. CDR1 and CDR2 (germline): MNHEY, SMNVEV (reference sequence). CDR3: CASSFTTGNYGYTF. The CDR3 DNA reads as TGTGCCAGCAGTTTCACGACGGGGAACTATGGCTACACCTTC.

V usage is TRBV7-2 and J usage is TRBJ1-2, with a tentative D call TRBD1 (5 bases). Trimming cost V 5 bases and J 2 bases, with 18 bases left between them. The CDR3 runs to 16 residues. CDR1 and CDR2 from the germline V gene are SGHTA and FQGNSA. Here the CDR3 DNA reads TGTGCCAGCAGCCCCCTCGGGGCAGGGAAAAACTATGGCTACACCTTC. It is translated as CASSPLGAGKNYGYTF.